These 2 T cell receptor beta chains were all obtained from the same sample, sequenced in a study of blood T cell repertoires in COVID-19. Only in-frame clones appear in the TCRdb table, and some are missing; sequencing was by immunoSEQ multiplex PCR. Of fewer than 120,000 clones in the sample, 82% were seen once. Sequences were obtained from peripheral blood. The receptors here all came from a woman aged 55-69 years with acute or convalescent COVID-19.

This clone was seen more than once but under ten times. The chain couples TRBV24-1 to TRBJ2-2, with 9 bases matching TRBD1. The CDR3 contains 14 residues. V was pared by 7 bases and J by 6 bases, with 5 bases of the junction left unmatched. Germline CDR1 reads KGHDR; CDR2 reads SFDVKD. CDR3: CATRGTGWPGELFF. The CDR3 nucleotides are TGTGCCACCAGAGGGACAGGGTGGCCCGGGGAGCTGTTTTTT.

The chain joins TRBV7-9 to TRBJ2-1, with 8 bases that match TRBD1. This CDR3 region has 15 residues. V trimming: 2 bases; J trimming: 1 base; junction bases outside the gene matches: 1. Per the germline V gene, CDR1 is SEHNR and CDR2 is FQNEAQ (reference sequence). The CDR3 DNA is TGTGCCAGCAGCTTACGGACAGGGTCCTACAATGAGCAGTTCTTC. It translates to CASSLRTGSYNEQFF.